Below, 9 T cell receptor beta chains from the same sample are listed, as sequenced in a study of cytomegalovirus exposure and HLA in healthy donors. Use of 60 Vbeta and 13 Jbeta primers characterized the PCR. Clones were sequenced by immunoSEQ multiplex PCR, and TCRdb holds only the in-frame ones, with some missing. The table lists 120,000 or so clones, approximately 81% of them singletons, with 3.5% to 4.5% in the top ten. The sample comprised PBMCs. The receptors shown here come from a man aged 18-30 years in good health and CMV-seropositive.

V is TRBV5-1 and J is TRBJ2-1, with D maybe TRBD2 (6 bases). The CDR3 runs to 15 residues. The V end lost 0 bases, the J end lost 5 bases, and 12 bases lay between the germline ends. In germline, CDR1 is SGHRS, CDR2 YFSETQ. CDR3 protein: CASSLGPGLNNEQFF. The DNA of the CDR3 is TGCGCCAGCAGCTTGGGACCGGGACTGAACAATGAGCAGTTCTTC.

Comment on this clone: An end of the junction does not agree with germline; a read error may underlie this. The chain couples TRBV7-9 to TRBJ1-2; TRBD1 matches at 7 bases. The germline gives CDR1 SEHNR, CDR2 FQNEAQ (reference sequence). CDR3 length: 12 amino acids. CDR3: CSSDREGYGYTF. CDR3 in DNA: TGTTCCAGCGACAGGGAAGGCTATGGCTACACCTTC.

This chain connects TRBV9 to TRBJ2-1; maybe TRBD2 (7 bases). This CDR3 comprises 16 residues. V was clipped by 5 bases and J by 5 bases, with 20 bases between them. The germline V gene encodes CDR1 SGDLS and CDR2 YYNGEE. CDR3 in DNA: TGTGCCAGCAGTGCCTCGGGGGGCGATTGGGACAATGAGCAGTTCTTC. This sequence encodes CASSASGGDWDNEQFF.

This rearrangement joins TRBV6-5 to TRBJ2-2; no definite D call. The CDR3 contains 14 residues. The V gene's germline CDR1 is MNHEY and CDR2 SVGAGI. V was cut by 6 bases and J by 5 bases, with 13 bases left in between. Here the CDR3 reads CASRTGLSTGELFF. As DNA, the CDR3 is TGTGCCAGCAGAACGGGTCTAAGTACCGGGGAGCTGTTTTTT.

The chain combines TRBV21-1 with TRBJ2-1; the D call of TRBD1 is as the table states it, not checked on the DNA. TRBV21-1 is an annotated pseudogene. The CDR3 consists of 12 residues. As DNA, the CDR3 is TGTGCCAGCAGATTACAGGTCGATGAGCAGTTCTTC. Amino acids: CASRLQVDEQFF.

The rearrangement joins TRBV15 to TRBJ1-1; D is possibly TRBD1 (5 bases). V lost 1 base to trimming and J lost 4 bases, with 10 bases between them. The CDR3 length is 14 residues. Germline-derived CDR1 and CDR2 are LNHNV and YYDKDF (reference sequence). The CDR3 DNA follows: TGTGCCACCAGCAGAGGGGGCAGTCCCACTGAAGCTTTCTTT. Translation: CATSRGGSPTEAFF.

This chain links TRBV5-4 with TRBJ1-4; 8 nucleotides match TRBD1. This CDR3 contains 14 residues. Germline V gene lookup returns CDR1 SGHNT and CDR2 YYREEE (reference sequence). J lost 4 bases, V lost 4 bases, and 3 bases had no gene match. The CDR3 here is CASSKGQDNEKLFF. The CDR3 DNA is TGTGCCAGCAGCAAGGGACAGGATAATGAAAAACTGTTTTTT.

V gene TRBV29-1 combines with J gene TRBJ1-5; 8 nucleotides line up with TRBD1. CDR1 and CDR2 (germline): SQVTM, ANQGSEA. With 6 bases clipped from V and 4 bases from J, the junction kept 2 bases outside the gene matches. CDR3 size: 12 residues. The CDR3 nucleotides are TGCAGCGTCCGACAGGGGAATCAGCCCCAGCATTTT. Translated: CSVRQGNQPQHF.

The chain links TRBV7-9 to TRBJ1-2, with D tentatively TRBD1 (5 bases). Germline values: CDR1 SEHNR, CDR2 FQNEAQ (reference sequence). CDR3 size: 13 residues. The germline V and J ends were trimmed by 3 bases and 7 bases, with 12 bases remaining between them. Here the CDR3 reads CASSLVGGSGYTF. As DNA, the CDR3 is TGTGCCAGCAGCTTGGTCGGGGGGTCTGGCTACACCTTC.